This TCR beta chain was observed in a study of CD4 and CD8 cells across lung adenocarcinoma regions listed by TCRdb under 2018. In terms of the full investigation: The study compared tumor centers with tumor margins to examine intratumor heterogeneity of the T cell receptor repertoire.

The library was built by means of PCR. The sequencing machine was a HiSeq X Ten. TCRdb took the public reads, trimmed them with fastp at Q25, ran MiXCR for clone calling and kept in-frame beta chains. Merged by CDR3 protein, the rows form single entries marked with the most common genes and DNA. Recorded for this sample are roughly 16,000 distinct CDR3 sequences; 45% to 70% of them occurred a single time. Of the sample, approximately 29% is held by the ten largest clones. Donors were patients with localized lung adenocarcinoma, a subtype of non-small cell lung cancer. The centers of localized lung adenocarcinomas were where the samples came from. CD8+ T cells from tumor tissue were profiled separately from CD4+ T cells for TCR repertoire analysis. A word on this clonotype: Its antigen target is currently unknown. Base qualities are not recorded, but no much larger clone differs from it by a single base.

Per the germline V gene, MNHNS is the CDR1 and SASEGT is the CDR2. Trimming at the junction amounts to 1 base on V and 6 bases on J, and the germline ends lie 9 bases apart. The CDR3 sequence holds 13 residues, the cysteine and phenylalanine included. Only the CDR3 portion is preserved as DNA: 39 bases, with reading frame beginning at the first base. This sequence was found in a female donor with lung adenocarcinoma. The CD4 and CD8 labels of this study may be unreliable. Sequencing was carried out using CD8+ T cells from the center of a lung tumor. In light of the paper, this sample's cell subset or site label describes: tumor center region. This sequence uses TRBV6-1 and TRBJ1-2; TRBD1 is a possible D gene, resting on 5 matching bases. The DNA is TGTGCCAGCAGTGAAGAGGGGCGTCATGGCTACACCTTC. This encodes CASSEEGRHGYTF.